This entry lists 32 T cell receptor beta chains sequenced from one sample in a study of cytotoxic CD8 clonotypes in ibrutinib-treated CLL. Method: immunoSEQ multiplex PCR; TCRdb's copy keeps in-frame clones and lacks some. In the table there are some 200,000 clones, 75% to 85% of which are singletons. The source was PBMCs, collected after 12 months of ibrutinib treatment. The receptor source for this set is a human donor with chronic lymphocytic leukemia.

The genes are TRBV5-1 and TRBJ2-7; TRBD1 is a possible D gene (6 bases). The CDR3 consists of 15 residues. From germline, CDR1 is SGHRS and CDR2 YFSETQ. With 7 bases removed from V and 4 bases from J, the gap between germline ends came to 21 bases. In DNA, the CDR3 is TGCGCCAGCCGGAGCTTCTCAGGGGAGATATACGAGCAGTACTTC. It codes for CASRSFSGEIYEQYF.

The J gene is TRBJ2-3, the V gene TRBV27; D is tentatively TRBD1 or TRBD2 (6 bases each). V gave up 7 bases and J gave up 4 bases, with 12 bases separating them. Germline assignment: CDR1 MNHEY and CDR2 SMNVEV (reference sequence). The CDR3 runs to 13 residues. CDR3 amino acids: CASTLRGADTQYF. The DNA of the CDR3 is TGTGCCAGCACTCTTAGGGGGGCAGATACGCAGTATTTT.

The gene calls are TRBV11-3 and TRBJ2-7; 10 bases are a match to TRBD2. The V gene end was trimmed by 5 bases and the J gene end by 3 bases; junction bases not matched to a gene: 7. CDR1 is SGHNT, CDR2 YENEEA, per germline. The CDR3 spans 15 residues. CDR3 nucleotides: TGTGCCAGCAGCCCAACTAGCGGGGAGAACTACGAGCAGTACTTC. It codes for CASSPTSGENYEQYF.

The chain uses TRBV6-5 and TRBJ2-7; D is tentatively TRBD1 or TRBD2 (5 bases each). The CDR3 has 14 amino acids. V lost 6 bases and J 4 bases, leaving 16 bases between the germline ends. Germline V gene lookup returns CDR1 MNHEY and CDR2 SVGAGI. CDR3 nucleotide sequence: TGTGCCAGCAGCCCTACCGGGACGATATACGAGCAGTACTTC. It encodes CASSPTGTIYEQYF.

J is TRBJ2-2 and V is TRBV7-3; D is ambiguous. The CDR3 is made up of 14 amino acids. V shed 2 bases and J shed 5 bases, with 9 bases lying between them. In germline, CDR1 is SGHTA, CDR2 FQGTGA. For the CDR3, the DNA is TGTGCCAGCAGCTTATCGCAGGAGACCGGGGAGCTGTTTTTT. It encodes CASSLSQETGELFF.

This rearrangement joins TRBV10-3 to TRBJ2-3, with D possibly TRBD1 on 6 matching bases. CDR1 and CDR2 from the germline V gene are ENHRY and SYGVKD. CDR3 size: 14 residues. Trimming took 9 bases from V and 0 from J, leaving 13 bases between them. In DNA form, the CDR3 reads TGTGCCATGAGACAGGTACTTAGCACAGATACGCAGTATTTT. This sequence encodes CAMRQVLSTDTQYF.

The chain's CDR3 is CASSFKSPLHF. Written as DNA, the CDR3 is TGTGCCAGCAGTTTTAAGTCACCCCTCCACTTT. This chain links TRBV27 with TRBJ1-6; no clear D. Trimming took off 3 bases at V and 10 bases at J, with 4 bases between the two ends. This CDR3 is built from 11 residues. Germline CDR1 is MNHEY and CDR2 is SMNVEV (reference sequence).

This clone has more than one count but fewer than ten. This sequence joins TRBV7-9 and TRBJ2-2, with 7 bases lining up with TRBD1. Germline lookup yields CDR1 SEHNR and CDR2 FQNEAQ (reference sequence). The CDR3 consists of 14 residues. Unmatched junction bases numbered 4, after V lost 9 bases and J lost 0 bases. CDR3 region: CARVGTANTGELFF. The CDR3 nucleotides read TGTGCCAGGGTGGGGACAGCGAACACCGGGGAGCTGTTTTTT.

The rearrangement links TRBV28 to TRBJ1-2; possible D gene TRBD1, 6 bases. The germline V gene has CDR1 MDHEN and CDR2 SYDVKM. Trimming stripped 5 bases from V and 7 bases from J, with 20 bases between. CDR3 length equals 15 residues. The CDR3 region is CASSPRGRGPTGYTF. The DNA of the CDR3 is TGTGCCAGCAGTCCCCGGGGGCGGGGACCAACTGGCTACACCTTC.

A few counts support this clone. CDR3 in DNA: TGTGCCTGGACCCCCGGGAGCTATAATTCACCCCTCCACTTT. Translated: CAWTPGSYNSPLHF. The V call is TRBV30, the J call TRBJ1-6; D gene unclear. CDR1 is GTSNPN, CDR2 SVGIG, per germline (reference sequence). Trimming took off 4 bases at V and 3 bases at J, with 10 bases between the two ends. The CDR3 consists of 14 residues.

This sequence joins TRBV19 and TRBJ2-1, with D maybe TRBD2 (7 bases). V was trimmed by 5 bases and J by 4 bases, leaving 30 bases between them. There are 20 residues in the CDR3. CDR1 and CDR2 (germline): LNHDA, SQIVND (reference sequence). The CDR3 DNA sequence: TGTGCCAGTAGTCTAAACAGGGCACTAGCGAGAAGGGAGGGATACAATGAGCAGTTCTTC. This encodes CASSLNRALARREGYNEQFF.

The chain combines TRBV2 with TRBJ1-5, with D possibly being TRBD1 (5 bases). The V and J ends lost 0 bases and 2 bases respectively, with 11 bases between them. Germline V gives CDR1 SNHLY, CDR2 FYNNEI. The CDR3 runs to 16 residues. The CDR3 DNA sequence: TGTGCCAGCAGTGAAGCCCAGGGTTATGGCAATCAGCCCCAGCATTTT. Its protein product is CASSEAQGYGNQPQHF.

This CDR3 reads CASSPGLPSYNEQFF. The CDR3 DNA follows: TGTGCCAGCAGCCCGGGACTCCCGTCCTACAATGAGCAGTTCTTC. The chain combines TRBV11-2 with TRBJ2-1; maybe TRBD2 (6 bases). Germline assignment: CDR1 SGHAT and CDR2 FQNNGV. This CDR3 comprises 15 residues. V shed 5 bases and J shed 1 base, with 12 bases lying between them.

The V and J genes are TRBV6-8 and TRBJ2-1; D unclear. V was shortened by 5 bases and J by 5 bases, with 16 bases between the two germline ends. Germline V gene data show CDR1 as MNHGY and CDR2 as SAAAGT. The CDR3 runs 15 residues. As DNA, the CDR3 is TGTGCCAGCAGTCCCCCAGCGAGAAGTAACAATGAGCAGTTCTTC. Amino acids: CASSPPARSNNEQFF.

This clone occurred once. The V and J genes are TRBV6-1 and TRBJ2-1; 9 bases are a match to TRBD1. The CDR3 spans 15 residues. Germline V gene lookup returns CDR1 MNHNS and CDR2 SASEGT. The V gene end was trimmed by 8 bases and the J gene end by 4 bases; junction bases not matched to a gene: 9. The CDR3 DNA sequence: TGTGCCAGCCAATTCGGGACAGGGCTTTACAATGAGCAGTTCTTC. This translates into CASQFGTGLYNEQFF.

The rearrangement links TRBV2 to TRBJ1-5, with a possible D match to TRBD1 (6 bases). Germline values: CDR1 SNHLY, CDR2 FYNNEI. The CDR3 extends over 12 amino acids. Deletions cut 9 bases from V and 7 bases from J, with 13 bases between. CDR3 nucleotide sequence: TGTGCCAGTAACAGGGTTGGACAGCCCCAGCATTTT. Its protein product is CASNRVGQPQHF.

This clone was seen once. CDR3 nucleotides: TGTGCCAGTAGTTTCAACCGGGACAACACGGGGTTCTTT. This translates into CASSFNRDNTGFF. The V gene is TRBV19, the J gene TRBJ1-1; weak D call: TRBD1 (6 bases). The V gene lost 5 bases and the J gene lost 14 bases, with 21 bases spanning the gap. Germline-derived CDR1 and CDR2 are LNHDA and SQIVND (reference sequence). This CDR3 contains 13 residues.

The chain uses TRBV5-5 and TRBJ2-5; D gene ambiguous. The germline V and J ends were trimmed by 4 bases and 2 bases, with 12 bases remaining between them. The CDR3 spans 14 residues. CDR1 SGHKS and CDR2 YYEKEE come from the germline V gene (reference sequence). This CDR3 is CASSPGSDQETQYF. CDR3 sequence (DNA): TGTGCCAGCAGCCCCGGTTCGGATCAAGAGACCCAGTACTTC. Filled out from reference TRBV5-5 and TRBJ2-5, the complete variable domain reads DAGVTQSPTHLIKTRGQQVTLRCSPISGHKSVSWYQQVLGQGPQFIFQYYEKEERGRGNFPDRFSARQFPNYSSELNVNALLLGDSALYLCASSPGSDQETQYFGPGTRLLVL.

Here the CDR3 reads CASSLRDLTDTQYF. The CDR3, as DNA: TGCGCCAGCAGCTTGAGGGACCTCACAGATACGCAGTATTTT. This chain joins TRBV5-1 and TRBJ2-3; D may correspond to TRBD1 or TRBD2 (5 bases each). V lost 1 base and J 2 bases, leaving 8 bases between the germline ends. Germline V gene sequence: CDR1 SGHRS, CDR2 YFSETQ. This CDR3 contains 14 residues.

The chain links TRBV27 to TRBJ1-3; D not resolved. Germline V gene lookup returns CDR1 MNHEY and CDR2 SMNVEV (reference sequence). Trimming left V 4 bases short and J 2 bases short, with 18 bases between. This CDR3 has 17 amino acids. The CDR3 sequence: CASSSGLTNRPGNTIYF. The CDR3 region has the DNA TGTGCCAGCAGTTCGGGATTGACAAATCGCCCTGGAAACACCATATATTTT.

The chain links TRBV5-1 to TRBJ2-2; D is unresolved. Germline lookup yields CDR1 SGHRS and CDR2 YFSETQ. V lost 0 bases and J lost 4, with 10 bases in between. This CDR3 comprises 15 residues. The CDR3 reads CASSLGFPTTGELFF. The CDR3 region has the DNA TGCGCCAGCAGCTTGGGGTTCCCAACCACCGGGGAGCTGTTTTTT. Full variable domain (rest looked up from reference TRBV5-1 and TRBJ2-2): KAGVTQTPRYLIKTRGQQVTLSCSPISGHRSVSWYQQTPGQGLQFLFEYFSETQRNKGNFPGRFSGRQFSNSRSEMNVSTLELGDSALYLCASSLGFPTTGELFFGEGSRLTVL.

The V gene is TRBV2, the J gene TRBJ2-3; D may be TRBD1 (6 bases). Looked up from germline, CDR1 is SNHLY and CDR2 is FYNNEI. The CDR3 consists of 12 residues. With 6 bases removed from V and 7 bases from J, the gap between germline ends came to 11 bases. Written as DNA, the CDR3 is TGTGCCAGCAGGGTTACAGGGTATACGCAGTATTTT. This encodes CASRVTGYTQYF.

CDR3 protein: CASSLPRGGRTDTQYF. Written as DNA, the CDR3 is TGTGCCAGCAGTTTGCCAAGGGGGGGGCGGACAGATACGCAGTATTTT. The J gene is TRBJ2-3, the V gene TRBV6-5; perhaps TRBD2 as D (7 bases). The V gene's germline CDR1 is MNHEY and CDR2 SVGAGI. This CDR3 contains 16 residues. The V end lost 4 bases, the J end lost 3 bases, and 17 bases lay between the germline ends.

The chain recombines TRBV27 with TRBJ2-3; D is uncertain. V lost 0 bases to trimming and J lost 2 bases, with 12 bases between them. Germline CDR1 MNHEY, CDR2 SMNVEV (reference sequence). There are 16 residues in the CDR3. DNA for the CDR3: TGTGCCAGCAGTTTATCGACGGATGAGACCACAGATACGCAGTATTTT. Its translation: CASSLSTDETTDTQYF.

This sequence joins TRBV6-1 and TRBJ2-3; no clear D gene. The germline gives CDR1 MNHNS, CDR2 SASEGT. This CDR3 spans 13 amino acids. V was cut by 2 bases and J by 4 bases, with 7 bases left in between. CDR3 DNA sequence: TGTGCCAGCAGTGAAAGAAGCGCAGATACGCAGTATTTT. Residues: CASSERSADTQYF.

This sequence joins TRBV15 and TRBJ1-2, with 7 bases aligning to TRBD1. Germline V lookup: CDR1 LNHNV, CDR2 YYDKDF (reference sequence). V dropped 8 bases and J dropped 1; count of bases not matched to a gene: 7. CDR3 length: 14 residues. CDR3 loop: CATVRDSFNYGYTF. The CDR3 bases are TGTGCCACCGTACGGGACAGCTTTAACTATGGCTACACCTTC.

The chain carries TRBV6-5 and TRBJ2-5; D may be TRBD2 (6 bases). Germline V gene sequence: CDR1 MNHEY, CDR2 SVGAGI. This CDR3 comprises 12 residues. V gave up 10 bases and J gave up 5 bases, with 14 bases separating them. CDR3 bases: TGTGCCATCTCACCCGGGGGTGAGACCCAGTACTTC. Its translation is CAISPGGETQYF.

As to this clone: The junction departs from the called germline gene at one end, perhaps through a read error. The chain recombines TRBV6-6 with TRBJ2-5, with unresolved D. The CDR3 covers 13 residues. In germline, CDR1 is MNHNY, CDR2 SVGAGI (reference sequence). This chain's CDR3 is CASSYASQGTQYF. CDR3 sequence (DNA): TGTGCCAGCAGTTACGCCAGTCAAGGGACCCAGTACTTC.

This clone was counted once. The chain links TRBV27 to TRBJ1-2; D gene unclear. Trimming stripped 0 bases from V and 6 bases from J, with 14 bases between. The CDR3 sequence is 15 residues long. Germline V gives CDR1 MNHEY, CDR2 SMNVEV (reference sequence). The chain's CDR3 is CASSLSAVSTHGYTF. As DNA, the CDR3 is TGTGCCAGCAGTTTATCGGCAGTCTCCACCCATGGCTACACCTTC.

This sequence joins TRBV15 and TRBJ1-1; D perhaps matches TRBD1 (5 bases). This CDR3 has 14 residues. Per germline, CDR1 LNHNV and CDR2 YYDKDF (reference sequence). V was trimmed by 5 bases and J by 5 bases, leaving 15 bases between them. CDR3 coding DNA: TGTGCCACCAGCTGGAAGGGGTCGGGGACTGAAGCTTTCTTT. Its translation: CATSWKGSGTEAFF.

The gene calls are TRBV29-1 and TRBJ1-2; the D gene is possibly TRBD1 (6 bases). CDR3 length: 16 residues. CDR1 is SQVTM and CDR2 is ANQGSEA in the germline V gene. Trimming removed 6 bases at V and 4 bases at J, with 24 bases between. CDR3: CSVGLGRGTVSYGYTF. The CDR3 bases are TGCAGCGTCGGTCTGGGCAGGGGCACTGTGAGCTATGGCTACACCTTC.

The rearrangement joins TRBV4-1 to TRBJ1-3; weak D call: TRBD1 (6 bases). The germline CDR1 and CDR2 sequences are MGHRA and YSYEKL. This CDR3 is built from 15 residues. The V gene lost 4 bases and the J gene lost 3 bases, with 13 bases spanning the gap. This CDR3 is CASSPTWGHGNTIYF. The CDR3 DNA sequence: TGCGCCAGCAGCCCCACGTGGGGGCATGGAAACACCATATATTTT.